The present TCR beta chain was sequenced within a study of blood T cell repertoires in COVID-19. Original processing notes: Reference gene primer amplification gave estimated nucleated cell counts. Only in-frame clones appear in the TCRdb table, and some are missing; sequencing was by immunoSEQ multiplex PCR. V, J and clone size derive from that table, while D and trimming were established from the DNA sequence. The sample lists approximately 500,000 clones; roughly 88% were seen once. Participant age was 18 to 89 years, and participants resided in approximately 25 US areas. Two consecutive negative NP/OP PCR tests, clearance, or resolved symptoms defined Cohort 3 recovery. CDR3 length: 16 residues. V lost 0 bases, J lost 0 bases, and 9 bases lay in between. The germline gives CDR1 LGHNA, CDR2 YNFKEQ.

The sample comprised PBMCs or T cells enriched from blood (not recorded which). The source of this sequence is a woman aged 40 to 50 who had recovered from COVID-19. V is TRBV4-2 and J is TRBJ1-5; D remains ambiguous. CDR3 loop: CASSQDGGNSNQPQHF. The CDR3 coding sequence is TGTGCCAGCAGCCAAGATGGAGGGAATAGCAATCAGCCCCAGCATTTT.